The 5 T cell receptor beta chains below were found in one sample sequenced in a study of control samples from healthy donors and cancer patients. Data came from immunoSEQ multiplex PCR; TCRdb stores just in-frame clones and leaves some out. The table lists 95,000 to 150,000 clones, approximately 89% of them singletons. Sequenced: blood. The receptors shown here come from a young woman in good health.

The chain joins TRBV12-2 to TRBJ2-5; the table's D call of TRBD2 was not tested on the DNA. TRBV12-2 is noted as a pseudogene. This CDR3 spans 19 amino acids. The CDR3 is CASRPRRPTSGVQEETQYF. For the CDR3, the DNA is TGTGCAAGTCGCCCAAGGAGGCCTACTAGCGGGGTACAAGAAGAGACCCAGTACTTC.

The rearrangement links TRBV6-6 to TRBJ2-1; D not certain. CDR3 length: 15 amino acids. With 6 bases removed from V and 7 bases from J, the gap between germline ends came to 19 bases. Germline lookup yields CDR1 MNHNY and CDR2 SVGAGI (reference sequence). CDR3 in amino acids: CASRAPISSINEQFF. CDR3 DNA sequence: TGTGCCAGCAGAGCTCCCATATCTAGTATTAATGAGCAGTTCTTC.

This sequence joins TRBV4-3 and TRBJ1-2; 7 bases are a match to TRBD1. Trimming at V came to 2 bases and at J to 2 bases, leaving 5 bases not matched to a gene. Germline lookup yields CDR1 LGHNA and CDR2 YSLEER. The CDR3 sequence is 15 residues long. CDR3 nucleotides: TGCGCCAGCAGCCAATCCCCGACAGGGAACTATGGCTACACCTTC. Its protein is CASSQSPTGNYGYTF.

The chain employs TRBV7-9 and TRBJ2-2; D might be TRBD1 or TRBD2, each matching 7 bases. There are 15 residues in the CDR3. Trimming stripped 5 bases from V and 4 bases from J, with 14 bases between. CDR1 is SEHNR and CDR2 is FQNEAQ in the germline V gene (reference sequence). CDR3 protein: CASSQGGGGTGELFF. The CDR3 DNA reads TGTGCCAGCAGCCAGGGAGGGGGCGGCACCGGGGAGCTGTTTTTT. Combining the CDR3 with reference TRBV7-9 and TRBJ2-2 gives the whole variable domain DTGVSQNPRHKITKRGQNVTFRCDPISEHNRLYWYRQTLGQGPEFLTYFQNEAQLEKSRLLSDRFSAERPKGSFSTLEIQRTEQGDSAMYLCASSQGGGGTGELFFGEGSRLTVL.

This sequence joins TRBV28 and TRBJ1-1, with 7 bases aligning to TRBD1. The CDR3 length is 15 residues. Germline CDR1 and CDR2: MDHEN and SYDVKM. Trimming at V came to 6 bases and at J to 6 bases, leaving 13 bases not matched to a gene. CDR3 DNA sequence: TGTGCCAGCAGCCTGAGCACAGGGGAAGGGGCTGAAGCTTTCTTT. This sequence encodes CASSLSTGEGAEAFF.